The present T cell receptor beta chain was sequenced within a study of shared clonotypes between healthy human individuals. Only in-frame clones appear in the TCRdb table, and some are missing; sequencing was by immunoSEQ multiplex PCR. Of 1.5 million to 1.9 million clones in the sample, approximately 98% are singletons; the top ten hold about 0.45%. The CDR3 consists of 15 residues. Losses at the gene ends were 6 bases for V and 0 bases for J; bases not matched to a gene: 6. Germline V gives CDR1 MDHEN, CDR2 SYDVKM. Specimen: naive CD4+ T cells sorted from blood. The subset: CD45RA+ positively selected. The chain joins TRBV28 to TRBJ2-7; 9 nucleotides line up with TRBD2. The TCR sequence derives from a man aged 30 to 45 in good health. This chain's CDR3 is CASSAGGQISYEQYF. The DNA for the CDR3 is TGTGCCAGCAGCGCGGGAGGGCAAATCTCCTACGAGCAGTACTTC.